The 25 T cell receptor beta chains below were found in one sample sequenced in a study of blood T cell repertoires in COVID-19 (dated by TCRdb to the early 2020s). The library relied on the immunoSEQ multiplex PCR assay. TCRdb took over this immuneACCESS table, retaining in-frame rearrangements with V and J assigned. Such tables are incomplete; in checked studies, under half of the missing clones stem from an unresolved V gene, and the remainder is unexplained. The sample table contains some 73,000 clones; only one count was recorded for 80% to 95% of them. The ten largest clones represent 6.9% of the sample. Sequenced sample: peripheral blood. The source of these receptors is a human donor in a cohort sampled during active COVID-19.

This chain links TRBV4-1 with TRBJ2-3; 7 bases are a match to TRBD2. The CDR3 consists of 14 residues. Germline lookup yields CDR1 MGHRA and CDR2 YSYEKL. Trimming took 0 bases from V and 9 from J; bases not matched to a gene: 6. CDR3 sequence: CASSQDHGGGTQYF. The CDR3 region has the DNA TGCGCCAGCAGCCAAGATCACGGGGGAGGGACGCAGTATTTT.

V is TRBV28 and J is TRBJ1-1; 10 nucleotides line up with TRBD1. The CDR3 is 15 amino acids. Germline V lookup: CDR1 MDHEN, CDR2 SYDVKM. The V gene end was trimmed by 5 bases and the J gene end by 5 bases; junction bases not matched to a gene: 8. CDR3 sequence: CASSPRQGAKTEAFF. Here the CDR3 DNA reads TGTGCCAGCAGTCCTCGACAGGGGGCTAAAACTGAAGCTTTCTTT.

The chain carries TRBV6-6 and TRBJ1-6; the match to TRBD1 covers 9 bases. This CDR3 has 13 residues. Germline CDR1 is MNHNY and CDR2 is SVGAGI (reference sequence). V lost 9 bases, J lost 10 bases, and 7 bases stayed unmatched. The CDR3 DNA reads as TGTGCCAGTAGGGACAGGGAAGGGTCACCCCTCCACTTT. It codes for CASRDREGSPLHF.

In this sample, this clone turned up once. This rearrangement joins TRBV2 to TRBJ1-1, with D possibly being TRBD1 (6 bases). The CDR3 runs to 14 residues. The V gene's germline CDR1 is SNHLY and CDR2 FYNNEI. The V gene lost 6 bases and the J gene lost 4 bases, with 15 bases spanning the gap. CDR3 sequence (DNA): TGTGCCAGCAGGGAACAGGGCCCGAGCACTGAAGCTTTCTTT. Protein: CASREQGPSTEAFF.

The chain employs TRBV24-1 and TRBJ2-3; 12 nucleotides align to TRBD2. The length of the CDR3 is 19 residues. Germline CDR1 and CDR2: KGHDR and SFDVKD. V lost 4 bases, J lost 2 bases, and 12 bases stayed unmatched. This chain's CDR3 is CATSEPSGASGGATDTQYF. The CDR3 nucleotides read TGTGCCACCAGTGAACCATCGGGGGCTAGCGGGGGGGCCACAGATACGCAGTATTTT.

This rearrangement joins TRBV5-1 to TRBJ1-1; D ambiguous. CDR1 SGHRS and CDR2 YFSETQ come from the germline V gene. V lost 4 bases, J lost 5 bases, and 12 bases lay in between. The CDR3 is 13 residues long. The CDR3 is CASSPDTYTEAFF. CDR3 coding DNA: TGCGCCAGCAGCCCCGACACCTATACTGAAGCTTTCTTT.

J is TRBJ1-2 and V is TRBV5-1; 9 nucleotides align to TRBD1. The CDR3 has 15 amino acids. Losses at the gene ends were 0 bases for V and 7 bases for J; bases not matched to a gene: 7. Germline-derived CDR1 and CDR2 are SGHRS and YFSETQ. CDR3 region: CASSLGFTGGGGYTF. The DNA for the CDR3 is TGCGCCAGCAGCTTGGGCTTCACAGGGGGCGGTGGCTACACCTTC.

J is TRBJ1-2 and V is TRBV5-1, with TRBD1 matching 9 bases. This CDR3 contains 15 residues. Germline-derived CDR1 and CDR2 are SGHRS and YFSETQ. V trimming: 2 bases; J trimming: 4 bases; junction bases outside the gene matches: 6. Written as DNA, the CDR3 is TGCGCCAGCAGCTTAACCGGGACAGGGCCCTATGGCTACACCTTC. Translated: CASSLTGTGPYGYTF.

J is TRBJ2-3 and V is TRBV5-4; 14 bases are shared with TRBD2. The V gene's germline CDR1 is SGHNT and CDR2 YYREEE (reference sequence). This CDR3 is built from 19 residues. Trimming cost V 4 bases and J 0 bases; bases outside gene matches: 10. CDR3 residues: CASSPGLAGGRGSTDTQYF. The CDR3 bases are TGTGCCAGCAGCCCCGGACTAGCGGGGGGCCGAGGCAGCACAGATACGCAGTATTTT.

The gene calls are TRBV6-2 or TRBV6-3 and TRBJ1-1; TRBD1 aligns across 7 bases. CDR3 size: 14 residues. Trimming took 4 bases from V and 4 from J; bases not matched to a gene: 6. Looked up from germline, CDR1 is MNHEY and CDR2 is SVGEGT. The CDR3 is CASSSQGLATEAFF. CDR3 in DNA: TGTGCCAGCAGTTCACAGGGGTTGGCCACTGAAGCTTTCTTT.

The chain couples TRBV11-3 to TRBJ2-7, with D possibly matching TRBD1 (5 bases). Germline assignment: CDR1 SGHNT and CDR2 YENEEA. This CDR3 is 12 amino acids long. Trimming pared 1 base from V and 8 bases from J, leaving 9 bases between. The CDR3 DNA sequence: TGTGCCAGCAGCTTAGGTCAGGGCAAGCAGTACTTC. Residues: CASSLGQGKQYF.

CDR3: CASSLGAGTNEKLFF. Written as DNA, the CDR3 is TGCGCCAGCAGCTTGGGAGCGGGAACTAATGAAAAACTGTTTTTT. This sequence joins TRBV5-1 and TRBJ1-4; D gene ambiguous. From germline, CDR1 is SGHRS and CDR2 YFSETQ. V lost 0 bases and J lost 1, with 7 bases in between. This CDR3 is built from 15 residues.

The V call is TRBV19, the J call TRBJ2-7; D not resolved. Per the germline V gene, CDR1 is LNHDA and CDR2 is SQIVND (reference sequence). V dropped 4 bases and J dropped 2 bases, with 12 bases sitting between them. This CDR3 region has 14 residues. As DNA, the CDR3 is TGTGCCAGTAGTAGCTCCGGAGTGACCTACGAGCAGTACTTC. Its translation is CASSSSGVTYEQYF.

This chain connects TRBV6-6 to TRBJ2-5; 10 bases line up with TRBD1. There are 12 residues in the CDR3. Germline CDR1 is MNHNY and CDR2 is SVGAGI (reference sequence). Unmatched junction bases numbered 4, after V lost 8 bases and J lost 7 bases. CDR3 residues: CASGTGEVTQYF. As DNA, the CDR3 is TGTGCCAGCGGGACAGGGGAGGTGACCCAGTACTTC.

This clone has a handful of counts. V and J are TRBV19 and TRBJ1-4; D is ambiguous. The CDR3 consists of 12 residues. Trimming removed 6 bases from V and 8 bases from J, with 10 bases in between. Germline V gene data show CDR1 as LNHDA and CDR2 as SQIVND (reference sequence). CDR3 coding DNA: TGTGCCAGTAGGAGCGGTAGGGAAAAACTGTTTTTT. It is translated as CASRSGREKLFF.

The rearrangement joins TRBV7-2 to TRBJ2-1, with TRBD2 identical over 9 bases. The trim removed 1 base at V and 6 bases at J, leaving 13 bases unmatched. The CDR3 has 18 amino acids. Germline values: CDR1 SGHTA, CDR2 FQGNSA. The CDR3 region is CASSLETTGTSLGNEQFF. DNA of the CDR3: TGTGCCAGCAGCTTAGAGACCACCGGGACTAGCTTGGGCAATGAGCAGTTCTTC.

The chain has TRBV6-6 and TRBJ2-5; TRBD2 aligns across 8 bases. CDR3 length equals 12 residues. Germline values: CDR1 MNHNY, CDR2 SVGAGI (reference sequence). Trimming took 11 bases from V and 2 from J; bases not matched to a gene: 4. DNA for the CDR3: TGTGCCGGTAGCGGGGATCAAGAGACCCAGTACTTC. It encodes CAGSGDQETQYF.

The chain has TRBV18 and TRBJ2-1; D uncertain. The germline gives CDR1 KGHSH, CDR2 LQKENI. Trimming cost V 3 bases and J 0 bases, with 18 bases left between them. This CDR3 has 18 amino acids. CDR3 coding DNA: TGTGCCAGCTCACCTTCACTTATCAAGCCGAGCTCCTACAATGAGCAGTTCTTC. Its protein is CASSPSLIKPSSYNEQFF.

The chain carries TRBV18 and TRBJ1-4, with D unclear. The CDR3 spans 14 residues. V was trimmed by 2 bases and J by 6 bases, leaving 10 bases between them. Germline CDR1 and CDR2: KGHSH and LQKENI. CDR3 DNA sequence: TGTGCCAGCTCACCAGCGGGCACCTATGAAAAACTGTTTTTT. Protein: CASSPAGTYEKLFF.

The CDR3 DNA sequence: TGTGCCAGCAGTCATAAACCGGGACAGTCGAACACTGAAGCTTTCTTT. As protein: CASSHKPGQSNTEAFF. V usage is TRBV9 and J usage is TRBJ1-1; TRBD1 aligns across 7 bases. Germline V CDR1 and CDR2: SGDLS, YYNGEE. This CDR3 contains 16 residues. J gave up 1 base and V 5 bases, and 11 bases lay outside the gene matches.

This clone came up once. The chain combines TRBV3-1 (or the pseudogene TRBV3-2) with TRBJ2-2; maybe TRBD1 (5 bases). CDR3 size: 15 residues. CDR1 is LGHDT, CDR2 YNNKEL, per germline (reference sequence). V gave up 0 bases and J gave up 2 bases, with 7 bases separating them. The CDR3 DNA follows: TGTGCCAGCAGCCAAGAAAGGGGAAACACCGGGGAGCTGTTTTTT. This translates into CASSQERGNTGELFF.

CDR3 bases: TGTGCCACCAGTGGGGGGGGATACAATCAGCCCCAGCATTTT. It specifies CATSGGGYNQPQHF. The chain links TRBV24-1 to TRBJ1-5; D may be TRBD1 (5 bases). CDR1 and CDR2 (germline): KGHDR, SFDVKD. CDR3 length: 14 residues. The ends were cut back, 5 bases at V and 3 bases at J, with 10 bases in the middle.

This clone occurred once. The chain couples TRBV5-4 to TRBJ2-3; D perhaps matches TRBD2 (7 bases). This CDR3 spans 16 amino acids. Trimming took off 2 bases at V and 1 base at J, with 14 bases between the two ends. Germline V CDR1 and CDR2: SGHNT, YYREEE (reference sequence). The CDR3 DNA reads TGTGCCAGCAGCTTAGGCGGGGGCCCCGGCACAGATACGCAGTATTTT. It specifies CASSLGGGPGTDTQYF.

The rearrangement links TRBV2 to TRBJ2-1, with 8 positions matching TRBD2. Trimming cost V 3 bases and J 7 bases; bases outside gene matches: 8. Germline V CDR1 and CDR2: SNHLY, FYNNEI. The CDR3 loop spans 15 amino acids. The CDR3 sequence is CASSDAGGKKNEQFF. The CDR3 bases are TGTGCCAGCAGTGATGCGGGGGGAAAGAAGAATGAGCAGTTCTTC. The variable domain in full, completed from reference TRBV2 and TRBJ2-1, reads EPEVTQTPSHQVTQMGQEVILRCVPISNHLYFYWYRQILGQKVEFLVSFYNNEISEKSEIFDDQFSVERPDGSNFTLKIRSTKLEDSAMYFCASSDAGGKKNEQFFGPGTRLTVL.

This chain links TRBV25-1 with TRBJ1-5, with D unresolved. The V and J ends lost 8 bases and 7 bases respectively, with 21 bases between them. The CDR3 is 15 residues long. Germline V lookup: CDR1 MGHDK, CDR2 SYGVNS. CDR3 bases: TGTGCCAGCCATCACGGGTCTTTTCAGCGGCAGCCCCAGCATTTT. It yields the protein CASHHGSFQRQPQHF. Complete variable domain (other parts from reference TRBV25-1 and TRBJ1-5): EADIYQTPRYLVIGTGKKITLECSQTMGHDKMYWYQQDPGMELHLIHYSYGVNSTEKGDLSSESTVSRIRTEHFPLTLESARPSHTSQYLCASHHGSFQRQPQHFGDGTRLSIL.